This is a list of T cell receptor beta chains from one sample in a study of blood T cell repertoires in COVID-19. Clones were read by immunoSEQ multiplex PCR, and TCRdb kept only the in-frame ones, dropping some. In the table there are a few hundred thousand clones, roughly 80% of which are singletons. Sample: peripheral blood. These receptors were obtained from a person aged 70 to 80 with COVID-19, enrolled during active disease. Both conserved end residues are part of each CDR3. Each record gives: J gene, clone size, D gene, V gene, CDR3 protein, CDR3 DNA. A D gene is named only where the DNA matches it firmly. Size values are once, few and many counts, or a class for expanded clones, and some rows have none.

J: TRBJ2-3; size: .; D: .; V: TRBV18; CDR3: CASSHQRTSDTQYF; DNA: TGTGCCAGCTCACACCAACGAACATCAGATACGCAGTATTTT
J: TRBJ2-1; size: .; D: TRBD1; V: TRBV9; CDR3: CASSFQGAYNEQFF; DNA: TGTGCCAGCAGCTTCCAGGGGGCGTACAATGAGCAGTTCTTC
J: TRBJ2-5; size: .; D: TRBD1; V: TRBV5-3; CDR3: CARGQGMETQYF; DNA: TGTGCCAGAGGACAGGGAATGGAGACCCAGTACTTC
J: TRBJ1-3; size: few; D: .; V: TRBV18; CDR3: CASSPLVVPGLNSGNTIYF; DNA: TGTGCCAGCTCACCACTCGTGGTGCCGGGACTTAACTCTGGAAACACCATATATTTT
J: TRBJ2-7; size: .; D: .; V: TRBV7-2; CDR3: CASSSYRVDEQYF; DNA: TGTGCCAGCAGCTCTTACAGGGTCGACGAGCAGTACTTC
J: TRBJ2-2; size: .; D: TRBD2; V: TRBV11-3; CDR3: CASSSRETRDTGELFF; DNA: TGTGCCAGCTCTTCGCGGGAGACAAGGGACACCGGGGAGCTGTTTTTT
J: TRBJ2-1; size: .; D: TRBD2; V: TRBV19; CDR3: CASSTPGAGTSGRRKFF; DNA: TGTGCCAGTAGTACCCCAGGGGCAGGGACTAGCGGGAGGAGGAAGTTCTTC
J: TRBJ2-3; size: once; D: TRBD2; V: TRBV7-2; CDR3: CASSSGTSRTDTQYF; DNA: TGTGCCAGCAGCTCTGGGACTAGTAGAACAGATACGCAGTATTTT
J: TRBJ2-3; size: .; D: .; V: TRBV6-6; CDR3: CASSTTGRGGTDTQYF; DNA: TGTGCCAGCAGCACAACAGGGAGAGGGGGCACAGATACGCAGTATTTT
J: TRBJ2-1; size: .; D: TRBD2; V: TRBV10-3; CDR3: CAISGLAGGGNEQFF; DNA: TGTGCCATCAGCGGACTAGCGGGAGGTGGGAATGAGCAGTTCTTC
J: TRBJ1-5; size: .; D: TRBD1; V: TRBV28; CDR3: CASSGTGVQPQHF; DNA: TGTGCCAGTTCCGGGACAGGGGTTCAGCCCCAGCATTTT
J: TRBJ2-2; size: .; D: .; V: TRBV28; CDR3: CASSSPVTAPNTGELFF; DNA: TGTGCCAGCAGTTCCCCCGTGACAGCCCCGAACACCGGGGAGCTGTTTTTT
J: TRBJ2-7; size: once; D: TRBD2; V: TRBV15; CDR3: CATSRSGGGNYEQYF; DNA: TGTGCCACCAGCAGAAGCGGGGGAGGCAACTACGAGCAGTACTTC
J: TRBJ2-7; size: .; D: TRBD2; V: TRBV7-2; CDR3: CASSRRTSGLAYEQYF; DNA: TGTGCCAGCAGCCGTCGGACTAGCGGGCTAGCCTACGAGCAGTACTTC
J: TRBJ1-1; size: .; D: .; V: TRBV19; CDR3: CASSILEGQNTEAFF; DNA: TGTGCCAGTAGTATACTGGAGGGGCAAAACACTGAAGCTTTCTTT
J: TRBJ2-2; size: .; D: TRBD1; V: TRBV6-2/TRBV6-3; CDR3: CASSFPTGALTGELFF; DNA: TGTGCCAGCAGTTTCCCGACAGGGGCCCTCACCGGGGAGCTGTTTTTT
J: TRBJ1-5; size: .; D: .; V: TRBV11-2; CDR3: CASSYDTTQPQHF; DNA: TGTGCCAGCAGCTACGACACGACTCAGCCCCAGCATTTT
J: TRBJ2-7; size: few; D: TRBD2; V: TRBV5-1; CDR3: CASSLAGGSYEQYF; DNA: TGCGCCAGCAGCTTGGCCGGGGGGTCCTACGAGCAGTACTTC
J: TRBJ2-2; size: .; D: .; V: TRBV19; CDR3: CASSLGGGLNTGELFF; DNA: TGTGCCAGTAGTCTAGGTGGTGGCCTGAACACCGGGGAGCTGTTTTTT
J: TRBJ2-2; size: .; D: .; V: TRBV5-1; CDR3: CASSLQNTGELFF; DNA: TGCGCCAGCAGCTTGCAAAACACCGGGGAGCTGTTTTTT
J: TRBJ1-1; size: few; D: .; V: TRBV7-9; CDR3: CASSLVGRTFF; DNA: TGTGCCAGCAGCTTAGTGGGGAGAACTTTCTTT
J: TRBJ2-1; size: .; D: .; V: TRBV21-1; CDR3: CASSKMQCKTKFF; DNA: TGTGCCAGCAGCAAAATGCAGTGCAAGACTAAGTTCTTC
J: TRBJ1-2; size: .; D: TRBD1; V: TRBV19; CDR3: CASSIQGQGIYGYTF; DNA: TGTGCCAGTAGTATCCAGGGACAGGGCATCTATGGCTACACCTTC
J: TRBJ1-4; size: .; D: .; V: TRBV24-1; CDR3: CATSDGFNEKLFF; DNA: TGTGCCACCAGTGACGGTTTTAATGAAAAACTGTTTTTT
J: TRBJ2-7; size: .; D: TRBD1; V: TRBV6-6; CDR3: CASRDRASYEQYF; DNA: TGTGCCAGCAGAGACAGGGCTTCCTACGAGCAGTACTTC
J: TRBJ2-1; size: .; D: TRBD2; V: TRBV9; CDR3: CASSAPTRAGGYNEQFF; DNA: TGTGCCAGCAGCGCACCAACTAGAGCGGGAGGGTACAATGAGCAGTTCTTC
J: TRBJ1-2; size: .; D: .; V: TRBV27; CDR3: CASSGTVLAAGYTF; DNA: TGTGCCAGCAGTGGAACAGTATTAGCGGCTGGCTACACCTTC
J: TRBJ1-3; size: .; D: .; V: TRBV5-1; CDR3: CASSLAFGTGNTIYF; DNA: TGCGCCAGCAGCTTGGCCTTTGGGACAGGAAACACCATATATTTT
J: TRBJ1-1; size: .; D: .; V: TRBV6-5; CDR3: CASRDGGPGTEAFF; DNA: TGTGCCAGCAGGGATGGCGGGCCGGGCACTGAAGCTTTCTTT
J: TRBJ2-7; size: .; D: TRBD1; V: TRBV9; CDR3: CASSAGTGTPYEQYF; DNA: TGTGCCAGCAGCGCCGGGACAGGGACCCCCTACGAGCAGTACTTC
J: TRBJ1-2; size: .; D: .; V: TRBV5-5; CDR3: CASGRGGRDNYGYTF; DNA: TGTGCCAGCGGGAGAGGGGGTAGGGATAACTATGGCTACACCTTC
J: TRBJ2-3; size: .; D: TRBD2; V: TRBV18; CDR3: CASSPTSGPSTDTQYF; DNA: TGTGCCAGCTCACCGACTAGCGGACCTAGCACAGATACGCAGTATTTT
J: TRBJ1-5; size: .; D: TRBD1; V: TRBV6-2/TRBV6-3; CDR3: CASSPGGRFRIQPQHF; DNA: TGTGCCAGCAGCCCAGGGGGCCGATTTAGGATTCAGCCCCAGCATTTT
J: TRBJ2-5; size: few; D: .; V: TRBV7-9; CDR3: CASSLGVGGGETQYF; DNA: TGTGCCAGCAGCTTAGGGGTGGGAGGCGGAGAGACCCAGTACTTC
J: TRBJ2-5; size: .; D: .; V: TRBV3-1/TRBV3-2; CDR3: CASSLTGGEETQYF; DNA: TGTGCCAGCAGTCTAACGGGGGGCGAGGAGACCCAGTACTTC
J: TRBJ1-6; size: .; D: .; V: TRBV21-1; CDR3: CASTQRGSSYNSPLHF; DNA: TGTGCCAGCACCCAGAGGGGGAGCTCCTATAATTCACCCCTCCACTTT
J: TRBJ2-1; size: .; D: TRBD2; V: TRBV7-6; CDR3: CASSLRGGAANEQFF; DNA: TGTGCCAGCAGCTTACGCGGGGGGGCCGCCAATGAGCAGTTCTTC
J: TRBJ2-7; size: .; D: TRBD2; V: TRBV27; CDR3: CASSATTPGLAGLWGYEQYF; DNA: TGTGCCAGCAGTGCTACCACCCCGGGACTAGCGGGACTATGGGGCTACGAGCAGTACTTC
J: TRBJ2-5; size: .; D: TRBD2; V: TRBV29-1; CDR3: CSVNLAGPGHF; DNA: TGCAGCGTCAACTTAGCGGGACCCGGGCACTTC
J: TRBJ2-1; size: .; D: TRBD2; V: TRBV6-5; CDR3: CASRTSGGPYNEQFF; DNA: TGTGCCAGTCGGACTAGCGGGGGGCCTTACAATGAGCAGTTCTTC
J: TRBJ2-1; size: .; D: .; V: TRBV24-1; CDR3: CATSDSSRGPFDEQFF; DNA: TGTGCCACCAGTGATTCTTCCAGGGGCCCCTTCGATGAGCAGTTCTTC
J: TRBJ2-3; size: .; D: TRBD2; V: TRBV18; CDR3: CASSSTSGGVSTDTQYF; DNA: TGTGCCAGCTCATCGACTAGCGGGGGGGTTAGCACAGATACGCAGTATTTT